This T cell receptor beta chain was identified in a study of technical replicates of blood from a few donors (dated by TCRdb to 2016 to 2017). Library preparation used the immunoSEQ multiplex PCR assay. The source is immuneACCESS, and TCRdb retained only in-frame sequences with V and J called. Part of the clones is not carried over; for the studies checked, unresolved V genes explain less than half of this, and the remainder is unexplained. In all, the sample holds 60,000 to 90,000 clones, and 90% to 95% of those were seen once. The ten largest clones add up to 0.41% of the sample. Worth noting for this clone: The target of this receptor is not known. No base qualities exist here, and no much larger clone lies one base off it.

Per the germline V gene (reference sequence), MNHEY is the CDR1 and SMNVEV is the CDR2. V is pared back by 5 bases and J by 3 bases, with 20 bases lying between the germline termini. Measured from the cysteine to the phenylalanine, the CDR3 is 16 residues long. CDR3 DNA only is kept here, 48 bases in frame from base 1. This sequence uses TRBV27 and TRBJ2-7; TRBD2 is a weak D gene call, 6 bases matching. The sequenced sample was T cells isolated from PBMCs. This receptor was taken from a human donor in good health. The nucleotides read TGTGCCAGCAGTGGAACCTGGGAGGAGGTATACTACGAGCAGTACTTC. Its amino acids are CASSGTWEEVYYEQYF.